These T cell receptor beta chains were read from a single sample in a study of blood T cell repertoires in COVID-19. Sequencing used immunoSEQ multiplex PCR; TCRdb keeps in-frame clones, though not all of them. The profile shows a few hundred thousand clones, more than 65% of them singletons. The sequenced sample consisted of peripheral blood. The receptors originated from a man between 50 and 59 years old with active or convalescent COVID-19. Both conserved end residues are part of each CDR3. D genes are given only for firm matches. Clone size is given for some rows only: seen once, a few or many times, or a class if the clone is expanded.

>TRBD2|TRBV7-2|TRBJ2-1|once
TGTGCCAGCAGCACAGGACTAGGCAATGAGCAGTTCTTC
CASSTGLGNEQFF
>.|TRBV28|TRBJ2-1|.
TGTGCCAGCAGTTCCCCAACCTCAGATGAGCAGTTCTTC
CASSSPTSDEQFF
>.|TRBV19|TRBJ1-2|.
TGTGCCAGTAGGGACACCCTCTACTATGGCTACACCTTC
CASRDTLYYGYTF
>.|TRBV3-1/TRBV3-2|TRBJ2-1|.
TGTGCCAGCAGCCCCCCCCGGACTAACAATGAGCAGTTCTTC
CASSPPRTNNEQFF
>.|TRBV28|TRBJ1-5|.
TGTGCCGGAGACAGTGCCCTCTATAGCAATCAGCCCCAGCATTTT
CAGDSALYSNQPQHF
>.|TRBV5-4|TRBJ2-3|.
TGTGCCAGCAGCTTTGCCCTGACTAGCACAGATACGCAGTATTTT
CASSFALTSTDTQYF
>.|TRBV9|TRBJ2-5|.
TGTGCCAGCAGCGTAGGGACTGCCGGGGAGACCCAGTACTTC
CASSVGTAGETQYF
>TRBD1|TRBV2|TRBJ1-2|.
TGTGCCAGCAGCCACCCGGACAGGGGGGGCAGTTATGTATATGGCTACACCTTC
CASSHPDRGGSYVYGYTF
>.|TRBV7-3|TRBJ1-1|.
TGTGCCAGCAGCTCAGGAGGGGTGGCTGAAGCTTTCTTT
CASSSGGVAEAFF
>TRBD1|TRBV11-2|TRBJ1-4|few
TGTGCCAGCAGCCCCGGGACAGGGGTTAATGAAAAACTGTTTTTT
CASSPGTGVNEKLFF
>.|TRBV18|TRBJ1-1|.
TGTGCCAGCTCACAAGGGAGGGACACTGAAGCTTTCTTT
CASSQGRDTEAFF
>.|TRBV5-8|TRBJ2-3|.
TGTGCCAGCAGCTTGGGGGGGGTTGCAGATACGCAGTATTTT
CASSLGGVADTQYF
>TRBD1|TRBV6-1|TRBJ1-3|.
TGTGCCAGCAGTGGAGCACAGGGGTCTCCCTCTGGAAACACCATATATTTT
CASSGAQGSPSGNTIYF
>.|TRBV5-1|TRBJ1-2|few
TGCGCCAGCAGCTTGGCAGGGACGGGAGCTAACTATGGCTACACCTTC
CASSLAGTGANYGYTF
>TRBD2|TRBV7-3|TRBJ2-1|.
TGTGCCAGCAGCTCCTCGGGACTAGCGGGCTCTAGCTCCTACAATGAGCAGTTCTTC
CASSSSGLAGSSSYNEQFF
>TRBD2|TRBV9|TRBJ2-7|.
TGTGCCAGCAGCGTAGGCGGGAGTAACTACGAGCAGTACTTC
CASSVGGSNYEQYF
>.|TRBV28|TRBJ2-2|.
TGTGCCAGCCGAGTTACCGGGGAGCTGTTTTTT
CASRVTGELFF
>.|TRBV4-3|TRBJ2-2|.
TGCGCCAGCAGCCAAGACCCGGGTGTGTTCAGACGCACCGGGGAGCTGTTTTTT
CASSQDPGVFRRTGELFF
>TRBD2|TRBV10-3|TRBJ2-1|.
TGTGCCATCAGTGATCCGGGACTAGTCAACGATGAGCAGTTCTTC
CAISDPGLVNDEQFF
>.|TRBV2|TRBJ1-2|.
TGTGCCAGCAGATCCTATCGGACAGACTCTAACTATGGCTACACCTTC
CASRSYRTDSNYGYTF
>TRBD2|TRBV5-1|TRBJ2-2|.
TGCGCCAGCACCCGACTTCCGGGACTAGCGGAGACCGGGGAGCTGTTTTTT
CASTRLPGLAETGELFF
>.|TRBV28|TRBJ1-3|.
TGTGCCAGCAGTCTGGGGGCTGAGGGGGAAAACACCATATATTTT
CASSLGAEGENTIYF
>TRBD2|TRBV5-5|TRBJ2-7|.
TGTGCCAGCAGCTCGGGGGGACTAGCGTGGGAGCAGTACTTC
CASSSGGLAWEQYF
>.|TRBV7-3|TRBJ1-1|.
TGTGCCAGCAGCTTGTTAGGGGGGGCGACTGAAGCTTTCTTT
CASSLLGGATEAFF
>.|TRBV29-1|TRBJ1-5|few
TGCAGCGTTGCTGCAGGGAATAGCAATCAGCCCCAGCATTTT
CSVAAGNSNQPQHF
>.|TRBV4-2|TRBJ1-2|.
TGTGCCAGCAGCCGGGAGCTTGGCTATGGCTACACCTTC
CASSRELGYGYTF
>TRBD1|TRBV4-1|TRBJ1-2|.
TGCGCCAGCAGCTACAATGAGGGGGCTTCTGGCTACACCTTC
CASSYNEGASGYTF
>.|TRBV27|TRBJ1-2|.
TGTGCCAGCAGTCCATATTCCCCCCCAGGGTTATATGGCTACACCTTC
CASSPYSPPGLYGYTF
>.|TRBV28|TRBJ1-2|.
TGTGCCAGCAGTTTAGGACAGTATGGCTACACCTTC
CASSLGQYGYTF
>TRBD1|TRBV28|TRBJ1-1|.
TGTGCCAGCAGTCGGAGAGGGGGCGGAGGCACTGAAGCTTTCTTT
CASSRRGGGGTEAFF
>TRBD1|TRBV5-1|TRBJ2-5|.
TGCGCCAGCAGCCCCCCCGGGACAGAACAAGAGACCCAGTACTTC
CASSPPGTEQETQYF
>.|TRBV28|TRBJ2-1|.
TGTGCCAGCAGTTTATCAGTCCATGAGCAGTTCTTC
CASSLSVHEQFF
>.|TRBV18|TRBJ1-6|few
TGTGCCAGCTCAACCTTGGGCCCAAGTGATTCACCCCTCCACTTT
CASSTLGPSDSPLHF
>.|TRBV5-1|TRBJ1-6|.
TGCGCCAGCAGCTTGGGTTCCGCCCGAGTTGCGTCACCCCTCCACTTT
CASSLGSARVASPLHF
>.|TRBV24-1|TRBJ2-2|.
TGTGCCACCAGTCCCCGCGGCGGCCTCACCGGGGAGCTGTTTTTT
CATSPRGGLTGELFF
>.|TRBV2|TRBJ2-3|.
TGTGCCAGCAGAGGAGGCACAGATACGCAGTATTTT
CASRGGTDTQYF
>.|TRBV9|TRBJ1-2|once
TGTGCCAGCAGCGTGGCCCCGGGAGCAATCTATGGCTACACCTTC
CASSVAPGAIYGYTF
>.|TRBV4-3|TRBJ2-1|.
TGCGCCAGCAGCCAAGAGGGCCTGGCCTACAATGAGCAGTTCTTC
CASSQEGLAYNEQFF
>.|TRBV6-2/TRBV6-3|TRBJ2-2|.
TGTGCCAGCAGTTACGGGGAGGTCGGGGAGCTGTTTTTT
CASSYGEVGELFF
>.|TRBV20-1|TRBJ1-2|.
TGCAGTGCCCTGGGGGGGGTTGGCTACACCTTC
CSALGGVGYTF
>TRBD2|TRBV15|TRBJ2-7|.
TGTGCCACCAGCAGAGGACTAGCGGGGGCCTACGAGCAGTACTTC
CATSRGLAGAYEQYF
>.|TRBV30|TRBJ2-3|.
TGTGCCTGGACCCAGGGCGGAACTAGCACAGATACGCAGTATTTT
CAWTQGGTSTDTQYF
>.|TRBV5-4|TRBJ2-6|.
TGTGCCAGCAGCTTGGGGGGGGACTCTGGGGCCAACGTCCTGACTTTC
CASSLGGDSGANVLTF
>.|TRBV5-1|TRBJ1-2|.
TGCGCCAGCAGTTTCGACCGGCGGTGGGGCTACACCTTC
CASSFDRRWGYTF
>TRBD1|TRBV28|TRBJ1-1|.
TGTGCCAGCAGCTCATATGGGACAGGTAGCTCTGAAGCTTTCTTT
CASSSYGTGSSEAFF
>.|TRBV5-4|TRBJ2-3|.
TGTGCCAGCAGTTCTCCGGGACACGGCTTCACAGATACGCAGTATTTT
CASSSPGHGFTDTQYF
>.|TRBV7-9|TRBJ1-4|.
TGTGCCAGCAGCTCCACGACAGATCTCACTGAAAAACTGTTTTTT
CASSSTTDLTEKLFF
>.|TRBV19|TRBJ1-1|once
TGTGCCAGTAGTATTCAAGGAGGGTACACTGAAGCTTTCTTT
CASSIQGGYTEAFF
>.|TRBV28|TRBJ2-5|.
TGTGCCAGCAGGATACCGGGACACCCAGAGACCCAGTACTTC
CASRIPGHPETQYF
>TRBD1|TRBV27|TRBJ1-2|few
TGTGCCAGCAGTTTATCGGCTCGGACAGGGCTTGGCTACACCTTC
CASSLSARTGLGYTF
>TRBD2|TRBV7-2|TRBJ2-3|.
TGTGCCAGCAGCTTAGCGTCTAGCGGGACTAGCACAGATACGCAGTATTTT
CASSLASSGTSTDTQYF
>TRBD2|TRBV5-7|TRBJ2-2|.
TGTGCCAGCAGCCCTCCCCGACTAGCGGGGACTACCGGGGAGCTGTTTTTT
CASSPPRLAGTTGELFF
>TRBD1|TRBV27|TRBJ1-2|.
TGTGCCAGCAGACCGGGACAGGGTTGGTATGGCTACACCTTC
CASRPGQGWYGYTF
>TRBD1|TRBV11-2|TRBJ1-4|.
TGTGCCAGCCAGGGGGTTCTAGGTGAAAAACTGTTTTTT
CASQGVLGEKLFF
>TRBD2|TRBV28|TRBJ2-5|once
TGTGCCAGCGTTCTAGCGGGGGCGGGGGAGACCCAGTACTTC
CASVLAGAGETQYF
>TRBD1|TRBV5-1|TRBJ1-4|.
TGCGCCAGCAGGGGCGGACAGGGGAGTGGAGCTAATGAAAAACTGTTTTTT
CASRGGQGSGANEKLFF
>.|TRBV18|TRBJ2-7|.
TGTGCCAGCTCACTCTCCGGGTTAGAGCAGTACTTC
CASSLSGLEQYF
>.|TRBV5-1|TRBJ2-5|.
TGCGCCAGCAGCTTGGTTGTAGAAGAGACCCAGTACTTC
CASSLVVEETQYF
>.|TRBV23-1|TRBJ1-4|.
TGCGCCCAAACAGGGTATGCAAAACTGTTTTTT
CAQTGYAKLFF
>TRBD1|TRBV5-8|TRBJ2-5|.
TGTGCCAGCAGCGCTAGGACAGGGGGCGAGACCCAGTACTTC
CASSARTGGETQYF